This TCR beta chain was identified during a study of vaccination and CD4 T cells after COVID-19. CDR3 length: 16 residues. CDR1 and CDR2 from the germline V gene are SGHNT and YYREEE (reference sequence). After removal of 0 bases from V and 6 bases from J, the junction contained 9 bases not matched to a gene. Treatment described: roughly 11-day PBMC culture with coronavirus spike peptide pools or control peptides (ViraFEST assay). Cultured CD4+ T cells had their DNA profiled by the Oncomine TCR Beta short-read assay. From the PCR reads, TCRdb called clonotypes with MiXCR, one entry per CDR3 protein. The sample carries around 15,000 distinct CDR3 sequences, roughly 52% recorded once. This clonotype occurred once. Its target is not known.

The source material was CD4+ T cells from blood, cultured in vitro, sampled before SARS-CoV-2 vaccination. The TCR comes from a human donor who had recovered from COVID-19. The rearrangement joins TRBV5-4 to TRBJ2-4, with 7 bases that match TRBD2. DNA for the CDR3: TGTGCCAGCAGCTTGGTAACTCCGGGACTAATAAACATTCAGTACTTC. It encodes CASSLVTPGLINIQYF.